This T cell receptor beta chain was recovered during a study of early T cells in non-severe SARS-CoV-2 infection. Study details: Bulk RNA isolated from unsorted whole blood underwent sequencing; chains were not paired.

Germline lookup yields CDR1 SQVTM and CDR2 ANQGSEA. CDR3 length: 13 residues. V was cut by 5 bases and J by 5 bases, with 15 bases left in between. Worth noting for this clonotype: Antigen unknown.

Molecules of cDNA were individually given unique molecular identifiers that were attached to them. MiXCR was run by TCRdb on the 5' RACE reads, yielding one entry per CDR3 protein. The sample has some 57,000 distinct CDR3 sequences, roughly 12% seen once; the top ten hold approximately 4.8%. Study outcomes and limitations: Missing private and CD4 specificities, VDJdb matching favored anti-spike CD8 responses.

V is TRBV29-1 and J is TRBJ2-5; D is possibly TRBD2 (6 bases). The sequence came from an adult who was a healthcare worker with PCR-confirmed SARS-CoV-2 infection or an uninfected control (not recorded which). Sequenced input: whole blood. For the CDR3, the DNA is TGCAGCGTTTTACCGGGAGTCCGGGAGACCCAGTACTTC. Its protein product is CSVLPGVRETQYF.